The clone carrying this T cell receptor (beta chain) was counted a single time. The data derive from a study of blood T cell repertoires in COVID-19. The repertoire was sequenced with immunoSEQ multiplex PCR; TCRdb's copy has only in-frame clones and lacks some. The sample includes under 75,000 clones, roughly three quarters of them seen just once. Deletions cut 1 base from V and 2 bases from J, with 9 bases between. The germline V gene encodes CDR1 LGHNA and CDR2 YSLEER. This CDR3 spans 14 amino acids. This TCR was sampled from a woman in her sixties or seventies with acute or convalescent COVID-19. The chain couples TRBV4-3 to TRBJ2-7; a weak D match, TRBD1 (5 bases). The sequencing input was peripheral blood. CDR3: CASSQGIGAYEQYF. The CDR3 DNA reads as TGCGCCAGCAGCCAAGGCATAGGGGCCTACGAGCAGTACTTC.